Detailed here is one T cell receptor (beta chain). Primers included in the PCR were 60 Vbeta and 13 Jbeta primers. TCRdb's table, derived via immunoSEQ multiplex PCR, lists solely in-frame clones and lacks some. Of over 150,000 clones in the sample, around 86% are singletons; the top ten hold around 2.3%. The sample belongs to a study of cytomegalovirus exposure and HLA in healthy donors. Turning to the study itself: Among roughly 180 million T cells, an earlier analysis found roughly 110 million unique TCR beta sequences.

Per germline, CDR1 SEHNR and CDR2 FQNEAQ (reference sequence). The CDR3 length is 14 residues. The V gene lost 5 bases and the J gene lost 11 bases, with 21 bases spanning the gap. The rearrangement uses TRBV7-9 and TRBJ1-1, with D maybe TRBD1 (5 bases). The sequencing input was PBMCs. This sequence was found in a male donor in good health and CMV-seronegative. CDR3: CASSHNRGGAIAFF. In DNA, the CDR3 is TGTGCCAGCAGCCACAATCGGGGAGGGGCGATTGCTTTCTTT.